These 21 T cell receptor beta chains were all obtained from the same sample, sequenced in a study of T cell changes during pregnancy in multiple sclerosis. TCRdb's copy holds only in-frame clones and misses some; the assay was immunoSEQ multiplex PCR. This sample has some 27,000 clones, with approximately 94% found just once. Source: CD4+ T cells from peripheral blood mononuclear cells, taken after pregnancy. These receptors originate from a female donor with multiple sclerosis, enrolled in a pregnancy study.

This clone has more than one count but fewer than ten. The rearrangement joins TRBV9 to TRBJ1-1; D is possibly TRBD1 (5 bases). Germline values: CDR1 SGDLS, CDR2 YYNGEE. The CDR3 contains 16 residues. V lost 0 bases and J 1 base, leaving 13 bases between the germline ends. The CDR3 is CASSVGVDRSNTEAFF. DNA of the CDR3: TGTGCCAGCAGCGTAGGAGTAGACAGATCGAACACTGAAGCTTTCTTT. Complete variable domain (other parts from reference TRBV9 and TRBJ1-1): DSGVTQTPKHLITATGQRVTLRCSPRSGDLSVYWYQQSLDQGLQFLIQYYNGEERAKGNILERFSAQQFPDLHSELNLSSLELGDSALYFCASSVGVDRSNTEAFFGQGTRLTVV.

The J gene is TRBJ1-6, the V gene TRBV6-1, with D unclear. The germline V gene has CDR1 MNHNS and CDR2 SASEGT. The CDR3 has 13 residues. Trimming took off 1 base at V and 11 bases at J, with 9 bases between the two ends. CDR3 sequence reads: CASSEVAGTPLHF. Here the CDR3 DNA reads TGTGCCAGCAGTGAAGTTGCGGGGACACCCCTCCACTTT.

The chain recombines TRBV2 with TRBJ2-7; D is possibly TRBD2 (6 bases). V was pared by 2 bases and J by 6 bases, with 14 bases between. The V gene's germline CDR1 is SNHLY and CDR2 FYNNEI. The CDR3 contains 14 residues. The CDR3 sequence is CASSELSQGGEQYF. The DNA of the CDR3 is TGTGCCAGCAGTGAATTAAGCCAGGGAGGCGAGCAGTACTTC.

The chain combines TRBV19 with TRBJ1-2; 7 bases are shared with TRBD1. CDR1 and CDR2 (germline): LNHDA, SQIVND (reference sequence). This CDR3 is 14 amino acids long. V lost 5 bases to trimming and J lost 4 bases; unmatched junction nucleotides: 7. The CDR3 DNA follows: TGTGCCAGTAGTCTCCGGACAGGATCCTATGGCTACACCTTC. Residues: CASSLRTGSYGYTF.

The chain recombines TRBV30 with TRBJ1-1; 8 bases align to TRBD1. This CDR3 has 13 residues. Germline trimming cut 4 bases from V and 10 bases from J; bases unmatched to any gene: 11. Germline CDR1 GTSNPN, CDR2 SVGIG (reference sequence). The CDR3 is CAWNRKNRGAAFF. The CDR3 bases are TGTGCCTGGAATCGAAAAAACAGGGGGGCAGCTTTCTTT.

The table lists this clone with a count of one. V and J are TRBV7-3 and TRBJ2-5, with a possible D match to TRBD1 (6 bases). V was trimmed by 1 base and J by 3 bases, leaving 6 bases between them. CDR3 size: 13 residues. Germline CDR1 SGHTA, CDR2 FQGTGA. CDR3 sequence reads: CASSLNREETQYF. CDR3 nucleotide sequence: TGTGCCAGCAGCTTAAACAGGGAAGAGACCCAGTACTTC.

This chain connects TRBV7-6 to TRBJ2-7; TRBD1 matches at 8 bases. Unmatched junction bases numbered 7, after V lost 7 bases and J lost 2 bases. CDR1 and CDR2 from the germline V gene are SGHVS and FNYEAQ. The length of the CDR3 is 14 residues. Here the CDR3 DNA reads TGTGCCAGCACCCGGGGACAGGCAACCTACGAGCAGTACTTC. Its protein is CASTRGQATYEQYF.

The CDR3 protein is CASSTLGTGLYGYTF. The CDR3 region has the DNA TGTGCCAGCAGCACCTTAGGGACAGGTCTTTATGGCTACACCTTC. V and J are TRBV9 and TRBJ1-2; 8 nucleotides line up with TRBD1. CDR1 and CDR2 from the germline V gene are SGDLS and YYNGEE. There are 15 residues in the CDR3. Germline trimming cut 4 bases from V and 5 bases from J; bases unmatched to any gene: 10.

The chain recombines TRBV2 with TRBJ2-5; tentative D call: TRBD1 (6 bases). The V end was cut by 5 bases, the J end by 2 bases, with 15 bases between. Germline V gives CDR1 SNHLY, CDR2 FYNNEI. The CDR3 runs to 15 residues. The CDR3 region is CASSKEQGPQETQYF. CDR3 coding DNA: TGTGCCAGCAGTAAGGAACAGGGCCCTCAAGAGACCCAGTACTTC.

The CDR3 DNA follows: TGTGCCAGCAGTGAAAGCGGTTTTGAAGCTTTCTTT. It translates to CASSESGFEAFF. V gene TRBV2 combines with J gene TRBJ1-1, with D hard to call. Trimming pared 2 bases from V and 7 bases from J, leaving 8 bases between. Germline CDR1 reads SNHLY; CDR2 reads FYNNEI. The CDR3 has 12 amino acids.

The chain employs TRBV4-2 and TRBJ1-2, with TRBD1 identical over 10 bases. The CDR3 totals 13 residues. V lost 5 bases and J lost 5; bases outside the gene matches: 2. Germline CDR1 and CDR2: LGHNA and YNFKEQ. The CDR3 nucleotides are TGTGCCAGCAGCGGGGACAGGGGTTATGGCTACACCTTC. It is translated as CASSGDRGYGYTF.

The chain carries TRBV14 and TRBJ2-3, with 10 bases fitting TRBD1. The CDR3 is 15 residues long. Germline trimming cut 3 bases from V and 4 bases from J; bases unmatched to any gene: 4. Germline V lookup: CDR1 SGHDN, CDR2 FVKESK. The CDR3 nucleotides read TGTGCCAGCAGCCATCAGACAGGGGGCGCAGATACGCAGTATTTT. Translation gives CASSHQTGGADTQYF.

This chain links TRBV7-2 with TRBJ1-4; D call uncertain. V gave up 3 bases and J gave up 5 bases, with 10 bases separating them. This CDR3 region has 14 residues. Germline CDR1 is SGHTA and CDR2 is FQGNSA. The CDR3: CASSFSSRNEKLFF. The CDR3 DNA sequence: TGTGCCAGCAGCTTTTCATCACGGAATGAAAAACTGTTTTTT.

The chain uses TRBV27 and TRBJ1-5, with 7 bases aligning to TRBD1. V was pared by 7 bases and J by 0 bases, with 3 bases of the junction left unmatched. Germline assignment: CDR1 MNHEY and CDR2 SMNVEV (reference sequence). The CDR3 totals 14 residues. For the CDR3, the DNA is TGTGCCAGCAATGACAGGGCTAGCAATCAGCCCCAGCATTTT. It specifies CASNDRASNQPQHF.

This clone was observed a few times. The V gene is TRBV19, the J gene TRBJ2-7, with a possible D match to TRBD2 (5 bases). The ends were cut back, 6 bases at V and 2 bases at J, with 11 bases in the middle. The CDR3 extends over 13 amino acids. CDR1 and CDR2 from the germline V gene are LNHDA and SQIVND (reference sequence). The CDR3 sequence is CASRLAGTYEQYF. CDR3 nucleotides: TGTGCCAGTAGGCTAGCAGGAACCTACGAGCAGTACTTC.

The chain combines TRBV4-1 with TRBJ1-2; tentatively, D is TRBD1 (6 bases). The CDR3 contains 15 residues. V lost 0 bases to trimming and J lost 4 bases, with 12 bases between them. Germline-derived CDR1 and CDR2 are MGHRA and YSYEKL. The CDR3 sequence: CASSQDHPGAYGYTF. CDR3 sequence (DNA): TGCGCCAGCAGCCAAGATCACCCAGGGGCCTATGGCTACACCTTC.

This clone was observed once. J is TRBJ1-3 and V is TRBV30, with D maybe TRBD1 (6 bases). Germline V lookup: CDR1 GTSNPN, CDR2 SVGIG (reference sequence). The CDR3 consists of 14 residues. The CDR3 loop reads CARGGQGTGNTIYF. CDR3 DNA: TGTGCTCGGGGTGGTCAGGGGACTGGAAACACCATATATTTT.

The genes are TRBV29-1 and TRBJ1-2; maybe TRBD1 (5 bases). CDR1 is SQVTM and CDR2 is ANQGSEA in the germline V gene. The CDR3 loop spans 15 amino acids. Trimming cost V 0 bases and J 5 bases, with 16 bases left between them. The CDR3 DNA sequence: TGCAGCGTTGAAGAGTTCCCAGCAGGGTCTTATGGCTACACCTTC. Its protein product is CSVEEFPAGSYGYTF.

This chain joins TRBV19 and TRBJ2-2, with 8 bases identical to TRBD2. Germline CDR1 LNHDA, CDR2 SQIVND (reference sequence). This CDR3 comprises 14 residues. The junction had 5 bases not matched to a gene; V was cut back by 5 bases and J by 6 bases. The CDR3 loop reads CASSSGGLSGELFF. As DNA, the CDR3 is TGTGCCAGTAGTTCGGGGGGGCTCTCCGGGGAGCTGTTTTTT.

The chain uses TRBV27 and TRBJ2-3, with 7 bases fitting TRBD2. The CDR3 runs to 16 residues. The V segment lost 1 base and the J segment 2 bases; nucleotides outside the gene matches: 6. Germline V CDR1 and CDR2: MNHEY, SMNVEV (reference sequence). The CDR3 DNA reads as TGTGCCAGCAGTTTATTTGTAGCGGGCCTCACAGATACGCAGTATTTT. It is translated as CASSLFVAGLTDTQYF.

This chain uses TRBV6-5 with TRBJ1-5; D perhaps matches TRBD1 (5 bases). The germline V gene has CDR1 MNHEY and CDR2 SVGAGI. This CDR3 has 14 amino acids. V gave up 6 bases and J gave up 7 bases, with 16 bases separating them. The DNA for the CDR3 is TGTGCCAGCAGCCGGTTCAGGGTGGGCCAGCCCCAGCATTTT. Residues: CASSRFRVGQPQHF.